What follows are 22 T cell receptor beta chains derived from one specimen sequenced in a study of OX40 agonist ivuxolimab in advanced cancers. Generated by immunoSEQ multiplex PCR, the TCRdb table keeps only in-frame clones and is missing some. The table lists fewer than 95,000 clones, about 81% of them singletons. Sequencing was performed on CD4+ or CD8+ T cells sorted from blood, taken in a trial of the OX40 agonist ivuxolimab. These receptors were obtained from an adult with an advanced solid tumor such as melanoma, head and neck, liver or kidney cancer.

The chain is built from TRBV7-2 and TRBJ2-7; no clear D gene. In germline, CDR1 is SGHTA, CDR2 FQGNSA. The CDR3 is 15 amino acids. V shed 1 base and J shed 3 bases, with 13 bases lying between them. The CDR3, as DNA: TGTGCCAGCAGCTTAGAGGCGAATACTCTCTACGAGCAGTACTTC. Protein sequence: CASSLEANTLYEQYF.

Written as DNA, the CDR3 is TGTGCCAGCAGCCTGACCCCCCAAACCTACGAGCAGTACGTC. Encoded protein: CASSLTPQTYEQYV. This rearrangement joins TRBV5-4 to TRBJ2-7; D is uncertain. The CDR3 runs to 14 residues. Germline V gene data show CDR1 as SGHNT and CDR2 as YYREEE (reference sequence). V lost 4 bases and J lost 2, with 13 bases in between.

This clone was counted once. The rearrangement uses TRBV5-4 and TRBJ2-7; TRBD1 is a possible D gene (5 bases). The CDR3 extends over 14 amino acids. CDR1 and CDR2 (germline): SGHNT, YYREEE (reference sequence). The V and J ends lost 2 bases and 5 bases respectively, with 14 bases between them. The CDR3 region has the DNA TGTGCCAGCAGCTTCGACAGAGGCCAGGACGAGCAGTACGTC. Protein: CASSFDRGQDEQYV.

The DNA of the CDR3 is TGTGCCAGCAGCAAAGGCGGGCAGGGACAAGGGCAGCCCCAGCATTTT. Protein product: CASSKGGQGQGQPQHF. The chain joins TRBV21-1 to TRBJ1-5; the table's TRBD1 call for D was not verified on the DNA. TRBV21-1 constitutes a pseudogene. The CDR3 is made up of 16 amino acids.

On this clone itself: Other DNA sequences of this sample code for an identical CDR3. The CDR3 is CASSPTSSGNTIYF. The CDR3 bases are TGTGCCAGCAGCCCCACAAGCTCTGGAAACACCATATATTTT. This chain uses TRBV7-2 with TRBJ1-3, with unresolved D. In germline, CDR1 is SGHTA, CDR2 FQGNSA. V lost 5 bases, J lost 0 bases, and 8 bases lay in between. The CDR3 length is 14 residues.

V and J are TRBV30 and TRBJ2-3; D possibly corresponds to TRBD1 (5 bases). Germline V gene lookup returns CDR1 GTSNPN and CDR2 SVGIG (reference sequence). This CDR3 is built from 16 residues. Trimming cost V 3 bases and J 0 bases, with 16 bases left between them. The CDR3 DNA reads as TGTGCCTGGAGCGCTTTGTTGGACACCAGCACAGATACGCAGTATTTT. The encoded protein is CAWSALLDTSTDTQYF.

This chain links TRBV19 with TRBJ1-2, with 8 positions matching TRBD1. This CDR3 has 15 residues. CDR1 is LNHDA, CDR2 SQIVND, per germline (reference sequence). The V segment lost 7 bases and the J segment 8 bases; nucleotides outside the gene matches: 15. The CDR3 loop is CASTESGTGLQGYTF. The DNA for the CDR3 is TGTGCCAGTACCGAATCAGGGACAGGTCTACAGGGCTACACCTTC.

This rearrangement joins TRBV25-1 to TRBJ2-5; D is ambiguous. Germline V CDR1 and CDR2: MGHDK, SYGVNS. This CDR3 region has 13 residues. V gave up 6 bases and J gave up 2 bases, with 10 bases separating them. CDR3 protein: CASSEAPQETQYF. The CDR3 DNA reads as TGTGCCAGCAGCGAGGCCCCGCAAGAGACCCAGTACTTC.

The gene calls are TRBV4-2 and TRBJ1-2; the D is unclear. V lost 2 bases, J lost 2 bases, and 9 bases lay in between. This CDR3 comprises 14 residues. Germline CDR1 is LGHNA and CDR2 is YNFKEQ. The chain's CDR3 is CASSQWGGNYGYTF. As DNA, the CDR3 is TGTGCCAGCAGCCAATGGGGAGGGAACTATGGCTACACCTTC.

This sequence joins TRBV27 and TRBJ1-1; D remains ambiguous. Germline CDR1 is MNHEY and CDR2 is SMNVEV (reference sequence). The CDR3 is made up of 16 amino acids. Trimming removed 0 bases at V and 0 bases at J, with 11 bases between. The CDR3 sequence is CASSLSEQFLNTEAFF. The CDR3 DNA follows: TGTGCCAGCAGTTTATCGGAACAGTTTTTGAACACTGAAGCTTTCTTT.

The chain joins TRBV9 to TRBJ2-7, with 10 nucleotides matching TRBD2. With 3 bases clipped from V and 5 bases from J, the junction kept 5 bases outside the gene matches. This CDR3 comprises 14 residues. CDR1 is SGDLS, CDR2 YYNGEE, per germline. The CDR3 region is CASSALAGDDEQYF. Here the CDR3 DNA reads TGTGCCAGCAGCGCTCTAGCGGGAGACGACGAGCAGTACTTC.

The chain recombines TRBV19 with TRBJ2-7; 9 bases agree with TRBD2. The CDR3 has 19 residues. From germline, CDR1 is LNHDA and CDR2 SQIVND (reference sequence). The V and J ends lost 5 bases and 2 bases, in that order; junction bases with no gene match: 19. The CDR3 region has the DNA TGTGCCAGTAGTGGGGGCAGCGGTAGCGGGAGCCCTCTCGCCTACGAGCAGTACTTC. As protein: CASSGGSGSGSPLAYEQYF.

The chain is built from TRBV7-2 and TRBJ2-7; D might be TRBD2 (5 bases). Germline V lookup: CDR1 SGHTA, CDR2 FQGNSA. The CDR3 has 12 residues. Deletions cut 8 bases from V and 6 bases from J, with 14 bases between. CDR3 coding DNA: TGTGCCAGCCAACTCACCGGGATCGAGCAGTACTTC. It yields the protein CASQLTGIEQYF.

For the CDR3, the DNA is TGTGCCAGCAGCCCTGTCACAGGCCCCAGGAATGAGCAGTTCTTC. Amino acid sequence: CASSPVTGPRNEQFF. V usage is TRBV5-6 and J usage is TRBJ2-1, with a tentative D call TRBD1 (5 bases). CDR1 and CDR2 from the germline V gene are SGHDT and YYEEEE. The CDR3 is 15 amino acids. V was shortened by 4 bases and J by 7 bases, with 18 bases between the two germline ends.

The J gene is TRBJ2-1, the V gene TRBV28; D is possibly TRBD1 (5 bases). Looked up from germline, CDR1 is MDHEN and CDR2 is SYDVKM. The CDR3 runs 14 residues. Trimming stripped 8 bases from V and 1 base from J, with 12 bases between. The CDR3 here is CASSWGLSYNEQFF. CDR3 nucleotide sequence: TGTGCCAGCTCTTGGGGCCTTTCCTACAATGAGCAGTTCTTC.

Regarding this clone: The junction departs from the called germline gene at one end, perhaps through a read error. J is TRBJ1-2 and V is TRBV20-1, with a weak D call TRBD1 (6 bases). This CDR3 region has 9 residues. Germline V gives CDR1 DFQATT, CDR2 SNEGSKA (reference sequence). The CDR3 reads CSAWGHGLF. CDR3 bases: TGCAGTGCTTGGGGGCACGGTCTCTTC.

The rearrangement links TRBV12-5 to TRBJ2-3, with 9 bases that match TRBD1. From germline, CDR1 is LGHNT and CDR2 FRNRAP. The V gene end was trimmed by 1 base and the J gene end by 0 bases; junction bases not matched to a gene: 20. The CDR3 runs to 22 residues. CDR3 coding DNA: TGTGCTAGTGGTTTGGCGCTCTATCCGGTTGGGGACAGGGTCCCCAGCACAGATACGCAGTATTTT. Translating it yields CASGLALYPVGDRVPSTDTQYF. The full variable domain, completed using reference TRBV12-5 and TRBJ2-3, is DARVTQTPRHKVTEMGQEVTMRCQPILGHNTVFWYRQTMMQGLELLAYFRNRAPLDDSGMPKDRFSAEMPDATLATLKIQPSEPRDSAVYFCASGLALYPVGDRVPSTDTQYFGPGTRLTVL.

The J gene is TRBJ2-2, the V gene TRBV7-9; 10 bases map to TRBD2. The V gene's germline CDR1 is SEHNR and CDR2 FQNEAQ (reference sequence). This CDR3 has 16 residues. After removal of 5 bases from V and 2 bases from J, the junction contained 5 bases not matched to a gene. CDR3 sequence: CASSHRTSGNTGELFF. CDR3 in DNA: TGTGCCAGCAGCCACCGGACTAGCGGAAACACCGGGGAGCTGTTTTTT.

The chain combines TRBV10-3 with TRBJ2-7; 10 nucleotides line up with TRBD2. The CDR3 contains 11 residues. Germline lookup yields CDR1 ENHRY and CDR2 SYGVKD. V shed 10 bases and J 4 bases; nucleotides not matched to a gene: 1. CDR3 DNA sequence: TGTGCCACTAGCGGGAGTTACGAGCAGTACTTC. This gives the protein CATSGSYEQYF.

The chain employs TRBV4-2 and TRBJ2-7, with 7 bases aligning to TRBD2. V was pared by 0 bases and J by 3 bases, with 5 bases of the junction left unmatched. The germline CDR1 and CDR2 sequences are LGHNA and YNFKEQ. This CDR3 has 15 residues. Here the CDR3 DNA reads TGTGCCAGCAGCCAAGAGGCGGGAGTTGGCTACGAGCAGTACTTC. Translated: CASSQEAGVGYEQYF.

V is TRBV4-3 and J is TRBJ1-4; D possibly corresponds to TRBD1 (6 bases). CDR1 is LGHNA, CDR2 YSLEER, per germline. V shed 1 base and J shed 9 bases, with 12 bases lying between them. This CDR3 is built from 14 residues. Written as DNA, the CDR3 is TGCGCCAGCAGCCAAGGAACCACAGGGCAAAAACTGTTTTTT. It codes for CASSQGTTGQKLFF.

The rearrangement uses TRBV25-1 and TRBJ2-1, with no clear D. Germline assignment: CDR1 MGHDK and CDR2 SYGVNS. V was cut by 2 bases and J by 0 bases, with 14 bases left in between. This CDR3 comprises 17 residues. The CDR3 DNA sequence: TGTGCCAGCAGTGAAAGGCCCGGAGTATCCTCCTACAATGAGCAGTTCTTC. It codes for CASSERPGVSSYNEQFF.